Presented here are 11 T cell receptor beta chains from one specimen sequenced in a study of CD8+CD57+ T cells in acquired aplastic anemia. Patients included in sequencing had previously demonstrated CD8+CD57+ cell expansion by flow cytometry. Genomic DNA provided the template from which TCR beta VDJ and CDR3 profiles were obtained. TCRdb reanalysed the reads using MiXCR and keeps one entry per CDR3 protein. Of 200,000 to 250,000 distinct CDR3 sequences listed, around 49% are singletons. Specimen: sorted CD4+, CD8+, or CD8+CD57+ T cells (not recorded which) from PBMCs. Source of these receptors: a human donor with aplastic anemia.

This clonotype has just one count. This may come from a read error, since a much larger clone is one base off. The chain combines TRBV7-9 with TRBJ1-4; 9 positions agree with TRBD1. Germline V CDR1 and CDR2: SEHNR, FQNEAQ (reference sequence). The CDR3 consists of 15 residues. The CDR3 nucleotides read TGTGCCGGCAGCCCCTCGGGACAGGGTAATGAAAAACTGTTTTTT. It encodes CAGSPSGQGNEKLFF.

This clonotype was detected many times. The genes are TRBV18 and TRBJ2-7, with 11 positions matching TRBD1. The CDR3 totals 15 residues. Per germline, CDR1 KGHSH and CDR2 LQKENI. The ends lost 3 bases at V and 5 bases at J; junction bases unmatched: 6. CDR3 protein: CASSPDRGRKDEQYF. The CDR3 DNA is TGTGCCAGCTCACCGGACAGGGGGCGCAAAGACGAGCAGTACTTC.

The gene calls are TRBV4-1 and TRBJ1-6; D is unclear. Germline V gene sequence: CDR1 MGHRA, CDR2 YSYEKL. Trimming took 3 bases from V and 8 from J, leaving 8 bases between them. This CDR3 has 13 amino acids. The CDR3 sequence is CASSQAGYSPLHF. The CDR3 bases are TGCGCCAGCAGCCAGGCAGGTTATTCACCCCTCCACTTT.

In its sample, this clonotype was seen a few times. The chain is built from TRBV3-1 and TRBJ1-4; D unresolved. The CDR3 covers 17 residues. V lost 3 bases to trimming and J lost 6 bases, with 20 bases between them. In germline, CDR1 is LGHDT, CDR2 YNNKEL (reference sequence). As DNA, the CDR3 is TGTGCCAGCAGCCAGGAGCTCGTTGGGCACGGCGATGAAAAACTGTTTTTT. Translated, it gives CASSQELVGHGDEKLFF.

This clonotype was found once. The chain carries TRBV12-3 or TRBV12-4 and TRBJ2-5, with TRBD1 matching 9 bases. The CDR3 has 15 amino acids. J gave up 7 bases and V 1 base, and 7 bases lay outside the gene matches. This CDR3 reads CASSLGDRVVATQYF. CDR3 in DNA: TGTGCCAGCAGTTTAGGGGACAGGGTCGTGGCGACCCAGTACTTC.

V gene TRBV9 combines with J gene TRBJ2-1; the match to TRBD2 covers 8 bases. J was trimmed by 2 bases and V by 5 bases; bases with no gene match: 3. Germline loops: CDR1 SGDLS, CDR2 YYNGEE. The CDR3 consists of 14 residues. The CDR3 DNA reads TGTGCCAGCAGGGGCGGGGGGACCTACAATGAGCAGTTCTTC. Its translation is CASRGGGTYNEQFF. Filled out from reference TRBV9 and TRBJ2-1, the complete variable domain reads DSGVTQTPKHLITATGQRVTLRCSPRSGDLSVYWYQQSLDQGLQFLIQYYNGEERAKGNILERFSAQQFPDLHSELNLSSLELGDSALYFCASRGGGTYNEQFFGPGTRLTVL.

The chain employs TRBV19 and TRBJ1-6; tentatively, D is TRBD1 (5 bases). Germline V gene lookup returns CDR1 LNHDA and CDR2 SQIVND (reference sequence). The V and J ends lost 3 bases and 1 base respectively, with 13 bases between them. The CDR3 runs to 17 residues. CDR3 coding DNA: TGTGCCAGTAGTATCGCCGGGACCTCTTCCTATAATTCACCCCTCCACTTT. Translated, it gives CASSIAGTSSYNSPLHF. Full variable domain (outside the CDR3, taken from reference TRBV19 and TRBJ1-6): DGGITQSPKYLFRKEGQNVTLSCEQNLNHDAMYWYRQDPGQGLRLIYYSQIVNDFQKGDIAEGYSVSREKKESFPLTVTSAQKNPTAFYLCASSIAGTSSYNSPLHFGNGTRLTVT.

This clonotype appeared many times. The rearrangement joins TRBV19 to TRBJ1-5; 11 positions match TRBD1. This CDR3 contains 16 residues. V dropped 4 bases and J dropped 6; count of bases not matched to a gene: 8. The V gene's germline CDR1 is LNHDA and CDR2 SQIVND (reference sequence). The CDR3 DNA reads TGTGCCAGTAGTAGGGGGGGACAGGGGGTTGTTCAGCCCCAGCATTTT. This sequence encodes CASSRGGQGVVQPQHF.

Ten or more counts support this clonotype. This chain joins TRBV9 and TRBJ1-1; no clear D gene. The germline V gene has CDR1 SGDLS and CDR2 YYNGEE. The CDR3 runs 17 residues. The germline V and J ends were trimmed by 0 bases and 0 bases, with 15 bases remaining between them. The CDR3 reads CASSVEDYPILNTEAFF. DNA of the CDR3: TGTGCCAGCAGCGTAGAGGACTACCCGATCCTGAACACTGAAGCTTTCTTT.

This clonotype has at least ten counts. The V and J genes are TRBV20-1 and TRBJ2-7, with D possibly being TRBD1 or TRBD2 (6 bases each). This CDR3 has 12 residues. Deletions cut 6 bases from V and 6 bases from J, with 15 bases between. Germline V lookup: CDR1 DFQATT, CDR2 SNEGSKA (reference sequence). CDR3 amino acids: CSAWTGAVEQYF. The CDR3 nucleotides read TGCAGTGCGTGGACGGGGGCGGTCGAGCAGTACTTC.

This clonotype was seen ten or more times. The chain combines TRBV6-5 with TRBJ2-3, with 10 bases fitting TRBD2. V lost 2 bases to trimming and J lost 3 bases; unmatched junction nucleotides: 2. The germline V gene encodes CDR1 MNHEY and CDR2 SVGAGI. The CDR3 is 15 residues long. The CDR3: CASSYGTSDTDTQYF. CDR3 nucleotide sequence: TGTGCCAGCAGTTACGGGACTAGCGATACAGATACGCAGTATTTT.